The clone carrying this TCR beta chain appeared many times. The antigen is unknown. TCRdb passed the reads through MiXCR, listing each CDR3 protein once. The data show 200,000 to 300,000 distinct CDR3 sequences, 9% to 15% seen once. Germline V lookup: CDR1 DFQATT, CDR2 SNEGSKA (reference sequence). This CDR3 spans 13 amino acids. V shed 6 bases, J shed 9 bases, and the junction held 6 bases outside the gene matches. This sample is part of a study of T cell repertoires in cytomegalovirus infection. Study observations and caveats: CMV carriers having the relevant HLA were flagged by cumulative public TCR beta family frequency.

The J gene is TRBJ2-1, the V gene TRBV20-1, with 12 bases that match TRBD2. This TCR was sampled from a human donor in good health (CMV status not recorded). Some clones in this sample may be carry-over from other donors' samples. Specimen: PBMCs. CDR3 sequence reads: CSAPWTSGIEQFF. CDR3 in DNA: TGCAGTGCCCCCTGGACTAGCGGGATTGAGCAGTTCTTC.